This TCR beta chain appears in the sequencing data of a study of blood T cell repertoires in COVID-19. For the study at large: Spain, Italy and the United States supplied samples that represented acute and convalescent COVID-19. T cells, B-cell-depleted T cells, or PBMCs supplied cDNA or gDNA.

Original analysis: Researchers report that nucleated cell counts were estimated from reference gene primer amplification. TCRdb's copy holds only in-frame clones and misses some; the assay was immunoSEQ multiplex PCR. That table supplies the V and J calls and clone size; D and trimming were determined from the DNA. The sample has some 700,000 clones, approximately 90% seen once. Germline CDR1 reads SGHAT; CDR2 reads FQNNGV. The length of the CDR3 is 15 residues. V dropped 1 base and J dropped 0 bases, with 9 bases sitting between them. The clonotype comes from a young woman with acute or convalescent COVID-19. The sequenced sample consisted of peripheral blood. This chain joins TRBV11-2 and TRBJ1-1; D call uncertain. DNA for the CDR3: TGTGCCAGCAGCTTAGTTATTCGGGTGAACACTGAAGCTTTCTTT. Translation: CASSLVIRVNTEAFF.